This T cell receptor (beta chain) was sequenced during a study of T cells in localized non-small cell lung cancer. General study points: When the top 100 tumor clones were examined, a median around 61 of them also appeared in the adjacent lung, which was paired and uninvolved.

In the case of this clone: Its antigen is still unknown.

This CDR3 has 13 amino acids. The germline V gene encodes CDR1 SGDLS and CDR2 YYNGEE. V was cut by 4 bases and J by 3 bases, with 8 bases left in between. Libraries were prepared by immunoSEQ multiplex PCR; TCRdb keeps only in-frame clonotypes and omits some of them. The data hold about 33,000 clones, with around 90% observed a single time. The receptor's source is a man aged 40-75 years with stage I lung adenocarcinoma. This chain links TRBV9 with TRBJ1-3; D uncertain. Specimen: peripheral blood, collected before any cancer treatment. The CDR3 DNA reads as TGTGCCAGCAGCTCCCCGGGTGGAAACACCATATATTTT. Translation: CASSSPGGNTIYF.